Presented here are 31 T cell receptor beta chains from one specimen sequenced in a study of identifying expanded T cells in peripheral blood. Sequencing was performed with immunoSEQ multiplex PCR; in TCRdb, only in-frame clones are kept and a portion is missing. The sample has about 82,000 clones, roughly 89% seen once. The sample was blood. These receptor sequences come from a person between 18 and 75 years old in good health.

In its sample, this clone was seen once. This chain joins TRBV25-1 and TRBJ1-4; D possibly corresponds to TRBD1 (5 bases). Trimming removed 3 bases at V and 9 bases at J, with 17 bases between. There are 15 residues in the CDR3. The germline V gene encodes CDR1 MGHDK and CDR2 SYGVNS. CDR3 coding DNA: TGTGCCAGCAGTGAGGACCAGGGAGTGTGGAAAAAACTGTTTTTT. Its translation: CASSEDQGVWKKLFF.

The gene calls are TRBV19 and TRBJ2-5; the match to TRBD1 covers 10 bases. V trimming: 5 bases; J trimming: 4 bases; junction bases outside the gene matches: 1. The CDR3 loop spans 13 amino acids. Germline lookup yields CDR1 LNHDA and CDR2 SQIVND (reference sequence). CDR3: CASSRTGGETQYF. The DNA of the CDR3 is TGTGCCAGTAGTCGGACAGGGGGAGAGACCCAGTACTTC.

The V gene is TRBV18, the J gene TRBJ2-7, with 10 bases matching TRBD1. The CDR3 sequence is 15 residues long. CDR1 and CDR2 from the germline V gene are KGHSH and LQKENI. Germline trimming cut 1 base from V and 7 bases from J; bases unmatched to any gene: 7. Here the CDR3 reads CASSPRDRGEREQYF. Written as DNA, the CDR3 is TGTGCCAGCTCACCACGGGACAGGGGCGAAAGGGAGCAGTACTTC.

This clone was detected once. The chain combines TRBV7-3 with TRBJ1-6, with D possibly matching TRBD1 (6 bases). The germline V gene encodes CDR1 SGHTA and CDR2 FQGTGA. Trimming cost V 5 bases and J 3 bases, with 23 bases left between them. The CDR3 extends over 19 amino acids. The CDR3 DNA reads as TGTGCCAGCAGCCCCTCGCCCGGGACACCTCCTTTCTATAATTCACCCCTCCACTTT. This encodes CASSPSPGTPPFYNSPLHF.

The chain carries TRBV27 and TRBJ1-2; unclear D gene. V shed 2 bases and J shed 8 bases, with 12 bases lying between them. The length of the CDR3 is 13 residues. Germline V gene sequence: CDR1 MNHEY, CDR2 SMNVEV (reference sequence). CDR3 residues: CASSLNGVGGYTF. In nucleotides, the CDR3 is TGTGCCAGCAGTTTAAATGGGGTGGGAGGCTACACCTTC.

V is TRBV29-1 and J is TRBJ2-1, with 10 bases matching TRBD2. The CDR3 loop spans 14 amino acids. Germline V gene data show CDR1 as SQVTM and CDR2 as ANQGSEA. V lost 6 bases, J lost 9 bases, and 11 bases stayed unmatched. The CDR3 spells CSVGRSGGATEQFF. The CDR3 region has the DNA TGCAGCGTCGGGAGAAGCGGGGGGGCAACTGAGCAGTTCTTC.

The chain combines TRBV7-9 with TRBJ2-7; tentatively, D is TRBD1 or TRBD2 (5 bases each). This CDR3 has 13 amino acids. The ends were cut back, 3 bases at V and 3 bases at J, with 9 bases in the middle. The germline V gene has CDR1 SEHNR and CDR2 FQNEAQ (reference sequence). This chain's CDR3 is CASSFGTFYEQYF. The DNA for the CDR3 is TGTGCCAGCAGCTTCGGGACCTTCTACGAGCAGTACTTC.

The chain has TRBV9 and TRBJ2-5; 7 nucleotides align to TRBD1. With 4 bases clipped from V and 2 bases from J, the junction kept 8 bases outside the gene matches. The V gene's germline CDR1 is SGDLS and CDR2 YYNGEE. CDR3 length equals 15 residues. The CDR3 is CASSLRQGEQETQYF. CDR3 sequence (DNA): TGTGCCAGCAGCCTGCGACAGGGAGAACAAGAGACCCAGTACTTC.

The chain carries TRBV2 and TRBJ1-2; unclear D gene. The germline gives CDR1 SNHLY, CDR2 FYNNEI. V lost 1 base and J lost 7, with 16 bases in between. The CDR3 is made up of 15 amino acids. As DNA, the CDR3 is TGTGCCAGCAGTGAAGTAGCGGGGTACTTCGGTGGCTACACCTTC. The encoded protein is CASSEVAGYFGGYTF. The full variable domain, completed using reference TRBV2 and TRBJ1-2, is EPEVTQTPSHQVTQMGQEVILRCVPISNHLYFYWYRQILGQKVEFLVSFYNNEISEKSEIFDDQFSVERPDGSNFTLKIRSTKLEDSAMYFCASSEVAGYFGGYTFGSGTRLTVV.

V usage is TRBV7-9 and J usage is TRBJ2-2; no firm D call. V was clipped by 2 bases and J by 6 bases, with 10 bases between them. CDR1 and CDR2 (germline): SEHNR, FQNEAQ (reference sequence). The CDR3 sequence is 14 residues long. CDR3 bases: TGTGCCAGCAGCTTACTGAACGGTCCCGGGGAGCTGTTTTTT. Translating it yields CASSLLNGPGELFF.

For the CDR3, the DNA is TGTGCCAGCAGCCTACTGACAGGAGGGGTCGAAAAACTGTTTTTT. Residues: CASSLLTGGVEKLFF. The chain employs TRBV7-2 and TRBJ1-4; tentative D call: TRBD1 (6 bases). V was shortened by 5 bases and J by 8 bases, with 18 bases between the two germline ends. This CDR3 spans 15 amino acids. Germline V gene lookup returns CDR1 SGHTA and CDR2 FQGNSA. Full variable domain (rest looked up from reference TRBV7-2 and TRBJ1-4): GAGVSQSPSNKVTEKGKDVELRCDPISGHTALYWYRQSLGQGLEFLIYFQGNSAPDKSGLPSDRFSAERTGGSVSTLTIQRTQQEDSAVYLCASSLLTGGVEKLFFGSGTQLSVL.

The V and J genes are TRBV5-1 and TRBJ1-2; TRBD1 matches 7 bases. The length of the CDR3 is 13 residues. The V gene end was trimmed by 1 base and the J gene end by 6 bases; junction bases not matched to a gene: 3. Germline V gene lookup returns CDR1 SGHRS and CDR2 YFSETQ. CDR3 DNA: TGCGCCAGCAGCTTGTGGGACAGCGATGGCTACACCTTC. Its protein is CASSLWDSDGYTF.

This sequence joins TRBV10-2 and TRBJ2-7; D tentatively reads TRBD1 or TRBD2 (5 bases each). V was trimmed by 0 bases and J by 2 bases, leaving 11 bases between them. There are 15 residues in the CDR3. Germline loops: CDR1 WSHSY, CDR2 SAAADI. CDR3 DNA: TGCGCCAGCAGTGAGTCTCGGGGCCTAACCTACGAGCAGTACTTC. Translation gives CASSESRGLTYEQYF.

V usage is TRBV19 and J usage is TRBJ1-1, with unresolved D. The CDR3 runs to 14 residues. V was pared by 5 bases and J by 2 bases, with 12 bases between. Germline CDR1 is LNHDA and CDR2 is SQIVND (reference sequence). The CDR3 DNA reads as TGTGCCAGTAGTGCGGAACGTATTAACACTGAAGCTTTCTTT. This encodes CASSAERINTEAFF.

The chain carries TRBV19 and TRBJ1-2; TRBD1 agrees at 10 bases. With 2 bases clipped from V and 8 bases from J, the junction kept 5 bases outside the gene matches. CDR1 and CDR2 from the germline V gene are LNHDA and SQIVND (reference sequence). This CDR3 has 14 residues. CDR3 in amino acids: CASSILGQGVGYTF. The CDR3 DNA reads TGTGCCAGTAGTATACTTGGACAGGGGGTCGGCTACACCTTC. Supplemented by reference TRBV19 and TRBJ1-2, the full variable domain reads DGGITQSPKYLFRKEGQNVTLSCEQNLNHDAMYWYRQDPGQGLRLIYYSQIVNDFQKGDIAEGYSVSREKKESFPLTVTSAQKNPTAFYLCASSILGQGVGYTFGSGTRLTVV.

The rearrangement joins TRBV28 to TRBJ1-2, with a tentative D call TRBD1 (6 bases). CDR3 length equals 14 residues. Germline V CDR1 and CDR2: MDHEN, SYDVKM. V was pared by 5 bases and J by 6 bases, with 16 bases between. DNA for the CDR3: TGTGCCAGCAGTCCCCCGGGGGCAGGGCATGGCTACACCTTC. It codes for CASSPPGAGHGYTF.

The chain links TRBV11-2 to TRBJ1-3, with a weak D call TRBD1 (5 bases). The CDR3 totals 16 residues. Trimming took 5 bases from V and 2 from J, leaving 16 bases between them. Germline V gene data show CDR1 as SGHAT and CDR2 as FQNNGV. The CDR3 DNA reads as TGTGCCAGCAGCGCGGGACCTAACCAGCCTGGAAACACCATATATTTT. It specifies CASSAGPNQPGNTIYF.

The chain carries TRBV27 and TRBJ2-7; 9 nucleotides line up with TRBD2. The V gene's germline CDR1 is MNHEY and CDR2 SMNVEV (reference sequence). The CDR3 is 15 residues long. The J segment lost 5 bases and the V segment lost 11 bases, leaving 16 bases of the junction unmatched. The DNA for the CDR3 is TGTGCCGACCGGGCGAAGACTAGCGGTACCCACGAGCAGTACTTC. This translates into CADRAKTSGTHEQYF.

This chain connects TRBV2 to TRBJ1-5; 8 positions match TRBD1. This CDR3 is built from 14 residues. The V segment lost 4 bases and the J segment 4 bases; nucleotides outside the gene matches: 3. Germline V gene data show CDR1 as SNHLY and CDR2 as FYNNEI. The CDR3 DNA is TGTGCCAGCAGTGGCGACAGGGGAAATCAGCCCCAGCATTTT. Its translation: CASSGDRGNQPQHF.

This sequence joins TRBV11-2 and TRBJ1-4; D possibly corresponds to TRBD1 (5 bases). Per the germline V gene, CDR1 is SGHAT and CDR2 is FQNNGV. This CDR3 has 15 residues. V was trimmed by 1 base and J by 4 bases, leaving 10 bases between them. The CDR3 protein is CASSLGPGINEKLFF. The CDR3 DNA reads as TGTGCCAGCAGCTTAGGCCCAGGGATTAATGAAAAACTGTTTTTT.

The chain couples TRBV9 to TRBJ1-2; D gene unclear. Trimming took 0 bases from V and 0 from J, leaving 15 bases between them. CDR3 length: 17 amino acids. CDR1 and CDR2 from the germline V gene are SGDLS and YYNGEE. The CDR3 sequence is CASSVEGSSAANYGYTF. CDR3 in DNA: TGTGCCAGCAGCGTAGAAGGATCTTCCGCAGCTAACTATGGCTACACCTTC.

The V call is TRBV2, the J call TRBJ2-7; D call uncertain. V shed 0 bases and J shed 5 bases, with 26 bases lying between them. Looked up from germline, CDR1 is SNHLY and CDR2 is FYNNEI. The CDR3 has 19 amino acids. The CDR3 DNA sequence: TGTGCCAGCAGTGAAGCGAGCAAAAAGACGTCCGGACCCCTACACGAGCAGTACTTC. This codes for CASSEASKKTSGPLHEQYF.

V and J are TRBV4-1 and TRBJ2-7; 7 bases align to TRBD1. This CDR3 contains 15 residues. CDR1 MGHRA and CDR2 YSYEKL come from the germline V gene. The trim removed 3 bases at V and 1 base at J, leaving 6 bases unmatched. This CDR3 is CASSQGDSRSYEQYF. The CDR3 DNA reads TGCGCCAGCAGCCAGGGGGACAGCCGGTCCTACGAGCAGTACTTC.

The rearrangement joins TRBV7-2 to TRBJ2-5, with unresolved D. V was pared by 5 bases and J by 5 bases, with 9 bases between. This CDR3 contains 12 residues. From germline, CDR1 is SGHTA and CDR2 FQGNSA. CDR3 sequence (DNA): TGTGCCAGCAGCCCGTATGGGGAGACCCAGTACTTC. Its protein is CASSPYGETQYF.

This chain joins TRBV5-4 and TRBJ1-4, with 7 bases lining up with TRBD1. CDR3 length: 14 amino acids. Germline values: CDR1 SGHNT, CDR2 YYREEE (reference sequence). After removal of 1 base from V and 6 bases from J, the junction contained 3 bases not matched to a gene. CDR3 amino acids: CASSLQGGDEKLFF. As DNA, the CDR3 is TGTGCCAGCAGCTTGCAAGGGGGCGATGAAAAACTGTTTTTT.

This chain joins TRBV28 and TRBJ1-2; D gene uncertain. CDR1 and CDR2 (germline): MDHEN, SYDVKM. The CDR3 has 11 residues. V lost 3 bases and J lost 4, with 3 bases in between. The CDR3 region has the DNA TGTGCCAGCAGTTTCCTCTATGGCTACACCTTC. It yields the protein CASSFLYGYTF.

This sequence joins TRBV9 and TRBJ1-2; 7 bases align to TRBD1. After removal of 0 bases from V and 7 bases from J, the junction contained 9 bases not matched to a gene. The CDR3 consists of 15 residues. The germline gives CDR1 SGDLS, CDR2 YYNGEE. CDR3 amino acids: CASSVGGTALGGYTF. The CDR3 nucleotides are TGTGCCAGCAGCGTAGGGGGGACAGCCTTAGGTGGCTACACCTTC.

The rearrangement joins TRBV7-2 to TRBJ1-2, with 7 bases aligning to TRBD1. In germline, CDR1 is SGHTA, CDR2 FQGNSA. With 5 bases clipped from V and 5 bases from J, the junction kept 11 bases outside the gene matches. The CDR3 sequence is 15 residues long. CDR3 DNA: TGTGCCAGCAGCAAACTCGGGACAGCTCTTTATGGCTACACCTTC. Translated: CASSKLGTALYGYTF.

This chain connects TRBV7-8 to TRBJ1-1, with D unresolved. Trimming shortened V by 1 base and J by 1 base, and 7 bases separated the two germline ends. Germline assignment: CDR1 SGHVS and CDR2 FQNEAQ. The CDR3 consists of 14 residues. CDR3 protein: CASSLGARNTEAFF. In DNA form, the CDR3 reads TGTGCCAGCAGCTTAGGGGCTAGGAACACTGAAGCTTTCTTT.

The chain joins TRBV10-1 to TRBJ1-2, with D perhaps matching TRBD1 (5 bases). Germline V gene data show CDR1 as WNHNN and CDR2 as SYGVQD (reference sequence). CDR3 length: 15 residues. With 5 bases removed from V and 2 bases from J, the gap between germline ends came to 15 bases. The chain's CDR3 is CASSYETEANYGYTF. CDR3 in DNA: TGCGCCAGCAGTTACGAGACAGAGGCGAACTATGGCTACACCTTC.

This clone was observed a handful of times. This rearrangement joins TRBV6-5 to TRBJ1-5, with D possibly being TRBD1 (6 bases). V dropped 6 bases and J dropped 5 bases, with 11 bases sitting between them. CDR1 and CDR2 (germline): MNHEY, SVGAGI. This CDR3 is built from 13 residues. Here the CDR3 reads CASRLYRDQPQHF. The CDR3 DNA is TGTGCCAGCAGGCTGTACAGGGATCAGCCCCAGCATTTT.